The clone carrying this T cell receptor (beta chain) showed up many times. Its antigen is not known. Researchers collected 7.5 to 10 milliliters of peripheral blood from every single donor. At least 7 million PBMCs were isolated per sample. Germline V lookup: CDR1 MNHEY, CDR2 SMNVEV (reference sequence). The CDR3 consists of 13 residues. V gave up 4 bases and J gave up 4 bases, with 11 bases separating them. The record originates from a study of blood T cells in healthy people across ages. Primers used in a second PCR of roughly 7 to 12 cycles were a sample-barcoded 5' primer and a J-beta primer mix. Via MiXCR, TCRdb re-called the 5' RACE reads, giving one row per CDR3 protein. Counted here are roughly 1.6 million distinct CDR3 sequences, roughly 32% occurring once; the ten biggest clones make up around 10%. Overall study results and limits: From one million sequenced T cells, diversity estimates were lower bounds.

The sequenced sample was blood. The gene calls are TRBV27 and TRBJ2-7; a weak D match, TRBD1 (6 bases). This sequence was found in a woman under 40 in good health. CDR3: CASSYRVRYEQYF. In DNA form, the CDR3 reads TGTGCCAGCAGTTACAGGGTGAGGTACGAGCAGTACTTC.